This T cell receptor (beta chain) was captured by sequencing in a study of T cells after yellow fever vaccination. Background on the study: Fractions with few cells were prepared using SMART-Seq v4 Ultra Low Input. Findings of the study overall: After the booster, approximately 95% of CD4 and 88% of CD8 primary-response clones were re-detected. CD4 and CD8 compartments shared a small share of clonotypes, likely from convergent recombination.

Each CDR3 protein is one row after TCRdb ran MiXCR on the 5' RACE reads. In the table there are roughly 250,000 distinct CDR3 sequences, around 13% of which are singletons. A note on this clonotype: The antigen remains undetermined.

Looked up from germline, CDR1 is KGHDR and CDR2 is SFDVKD. V was trimmed by 0 bases and J by 3 bases, leaving 5 bases between them. This CDR3 comprises 13 residues. The sequenced sample was CD4+ T cells sorted from PBMCs, obtained 45 days after the yellow fever booster vaccination. V is TRBV24-1 and J is TRBJ2-7; D remains unclear. The clonotype was recovered from a young man who received the YFV17D yellow fever vaccine. The CDR3: CATSDLQVYEQYF. Written as DNA, the CDR3 is TGTGCCACCAGTGATTTGCAGGTCTACGAGCAGTACTTC.